The clone carrying this T cell receptor (beta chain) was picked up one time. The data stem from a study of control samples from healthy donors and cancer patients. This CDR3 is 12 amino acids long. Looked up from germline, CDR1 is MGHDK and CDR2 is SYGVNS. V shed 3 bases and J shed 7 bases, with 6 bases lying between them. Some clones are missing from TCRdb's copy, which holds only in-frame ones; the method was immunoSEQ multiplex PCR. The data show about 80,000 clones, roughly nine tenths seen once. Input material: blood. This chain uses TRBV25-1 with TRBJ1-4; no reliable D call. This TCR was sampled from a woman in her sixties or seventies in good health. The CDR3 loop is CASSDSGEKLFF. In nucleotides, the CDR3 is TGTGCCAGCAGTGACAGTGGTGAAAAACTGTTTTTT.